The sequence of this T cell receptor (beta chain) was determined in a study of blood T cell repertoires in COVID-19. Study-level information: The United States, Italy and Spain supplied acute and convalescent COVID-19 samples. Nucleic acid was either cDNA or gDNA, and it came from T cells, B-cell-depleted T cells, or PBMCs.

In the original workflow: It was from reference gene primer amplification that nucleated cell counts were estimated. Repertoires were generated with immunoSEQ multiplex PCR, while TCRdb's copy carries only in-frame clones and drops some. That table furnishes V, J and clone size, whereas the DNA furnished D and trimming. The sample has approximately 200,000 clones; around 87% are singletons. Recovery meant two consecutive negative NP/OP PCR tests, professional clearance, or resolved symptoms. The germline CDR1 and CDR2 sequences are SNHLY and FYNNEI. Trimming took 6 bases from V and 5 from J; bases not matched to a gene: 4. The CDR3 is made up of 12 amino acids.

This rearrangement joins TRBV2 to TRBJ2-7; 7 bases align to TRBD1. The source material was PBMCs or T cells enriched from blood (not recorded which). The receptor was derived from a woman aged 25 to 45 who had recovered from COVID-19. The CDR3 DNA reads TGTGCCAGCAGGCGACAGGGTAACGAGCAGTACTTC. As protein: CASRRQGNEQYF.